The source of this T cell receptor (beta chain) is a study of OX40 agonist ivuxolimab in advanced cancers. Study overall: Checkpoint inhibitors had been given previously to over 30% of patients.

To note about this clone: The antigen is undetermined.

General study results and limits: Averaging showed that CD8+ T cells had more expanded clones than CD4+ did. Clonal expansion by week 6 occurred in CD4+ and CD8+ blood T cells (at 0.1 to 3.0 mg/kg).

TCRdb keeps only in-frame clones here, not all; method: immunoSEQ multiplex PCR. This table has under 40,000 clones, more than 70% appearing once. Trimming removed 3 bases from V and 6 bases from J; junction bases left unmatched: 2. The CDR3 is made up of 13 amino acids. Germline-derived CDR1 and CDR2 are SGHDT and YYEEEE. Sequenced here: CD4+ or CD8+ T cells sorted from blood, sampled in a trial of the OX40 agonist ivuxolimab. The source is an adult with an advanced solid tumor such as melanoma, head and neck, liver or kidney cancer. The gene calls are TRBV5-6 and TRBJ1-5; 8 nucleotides line up with TRBD1. The CDR3 coding sequence is TGTGCCAGCAGCTCAACAGGGGGTCAGCCCCAGCATTTT. The encoded protein is CASSSTGGQPQHF.